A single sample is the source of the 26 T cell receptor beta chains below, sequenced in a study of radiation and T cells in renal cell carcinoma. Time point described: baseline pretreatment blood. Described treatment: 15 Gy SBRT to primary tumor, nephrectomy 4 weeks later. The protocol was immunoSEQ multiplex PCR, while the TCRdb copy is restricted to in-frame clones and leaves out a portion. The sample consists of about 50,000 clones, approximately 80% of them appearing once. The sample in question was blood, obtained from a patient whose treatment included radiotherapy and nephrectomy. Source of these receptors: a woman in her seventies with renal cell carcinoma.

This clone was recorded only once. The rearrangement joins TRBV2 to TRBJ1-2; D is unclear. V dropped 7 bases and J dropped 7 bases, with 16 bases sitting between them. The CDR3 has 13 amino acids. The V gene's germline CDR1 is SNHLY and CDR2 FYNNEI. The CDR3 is CASITTRRFGYTF. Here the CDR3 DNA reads TGTGCCAGCATCACGACTCGACGCTTTGGCTACACCTTC. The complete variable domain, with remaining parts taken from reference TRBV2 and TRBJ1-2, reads EPEVTQTPSHQVTQMGQEVILRCVPISNHLYFYWYRQILGQKVEFLVSFYNNEISEKSEIFDDQFSVERPDGSNFTLKIRSTKLEDSAMYFCASITTRRFGYTFGSGTRLTVV.

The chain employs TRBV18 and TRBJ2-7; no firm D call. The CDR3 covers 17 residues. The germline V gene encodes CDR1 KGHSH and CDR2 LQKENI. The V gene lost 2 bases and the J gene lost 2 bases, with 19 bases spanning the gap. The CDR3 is CASSPYLSVDGPYEQYF. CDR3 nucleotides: TGTGCCAGCTCACCATACCTCTCTGTGGACGGACCCTACGAGCAGTACTTC.

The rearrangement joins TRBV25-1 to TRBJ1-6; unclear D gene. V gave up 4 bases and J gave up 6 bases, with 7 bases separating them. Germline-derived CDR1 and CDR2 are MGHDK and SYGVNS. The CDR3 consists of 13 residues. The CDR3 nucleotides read TGTGCCAGCAGTGTCTCTTTTAATTCACCCCTCCACTTT. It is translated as CASSVSFNSPLHF.

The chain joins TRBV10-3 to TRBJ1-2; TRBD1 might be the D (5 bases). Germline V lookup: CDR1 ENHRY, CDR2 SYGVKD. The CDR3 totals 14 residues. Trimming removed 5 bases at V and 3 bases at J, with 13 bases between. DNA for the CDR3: TGTGCCATCAGTTCTGGGACTCAAGACTATGGCTACACCTTC. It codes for CAISSGTQDYGYTF.

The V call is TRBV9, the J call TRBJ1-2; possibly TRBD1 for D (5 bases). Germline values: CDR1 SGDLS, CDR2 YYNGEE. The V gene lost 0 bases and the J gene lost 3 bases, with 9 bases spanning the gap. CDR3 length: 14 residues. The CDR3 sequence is CASSVEQVDYGYTF. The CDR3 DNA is TGTGCCAGCAGCGTAGAACAGGTCGACTATGGCTACACCTTC.

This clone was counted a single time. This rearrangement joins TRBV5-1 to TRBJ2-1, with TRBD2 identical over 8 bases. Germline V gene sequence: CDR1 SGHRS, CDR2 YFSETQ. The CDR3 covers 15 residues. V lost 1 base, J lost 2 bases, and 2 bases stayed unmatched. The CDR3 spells CASSLIAGTYNEQFF. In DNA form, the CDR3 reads TGCGCCAGCAGCTTGATAGCGGGGACCTACAATGAGCAGTTCTTC.

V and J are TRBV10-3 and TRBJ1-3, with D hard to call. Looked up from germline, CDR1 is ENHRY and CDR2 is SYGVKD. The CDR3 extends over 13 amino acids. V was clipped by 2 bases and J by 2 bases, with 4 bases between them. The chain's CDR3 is CAISERTGNTIYF. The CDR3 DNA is TGTGCCATCAGTGAGCGAACTGGAAACACCATATATTTT.

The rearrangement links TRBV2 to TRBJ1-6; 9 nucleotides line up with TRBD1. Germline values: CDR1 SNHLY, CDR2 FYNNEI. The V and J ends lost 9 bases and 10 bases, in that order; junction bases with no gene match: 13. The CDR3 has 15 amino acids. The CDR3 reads CASFAGTGWESPLHF. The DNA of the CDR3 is TGTGCCAGTTTTGCCGGGACAGGGTGGGAATCACCCCTCCACTTT.

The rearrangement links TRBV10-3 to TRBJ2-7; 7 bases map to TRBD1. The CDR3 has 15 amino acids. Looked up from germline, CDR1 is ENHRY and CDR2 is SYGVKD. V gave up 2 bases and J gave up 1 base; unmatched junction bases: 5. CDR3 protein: CAISEGDRDSYEQYF. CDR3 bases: TGTGCCATCAGTGAGGGTGACAGGGATTCCTACGAGCAGTACTTC.

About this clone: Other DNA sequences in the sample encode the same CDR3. For the CDR3, the DNA is TGTGCCAGCAGTTTAGGGGTCAATCAGCCCCAGCATTTT. It yields the protein CASSLGVNQPQHF. This chain uses TRBV7-3 with TRBJ1-5; weak D call: TRBD1 (5 bases). Trimming stripped 6 bases from V and 3 bases from J, with 9 bases between. The CDR3 contains 13 residues. CDR1 and CDR2 from the germline V gene are SGHTA and FQGTGA.

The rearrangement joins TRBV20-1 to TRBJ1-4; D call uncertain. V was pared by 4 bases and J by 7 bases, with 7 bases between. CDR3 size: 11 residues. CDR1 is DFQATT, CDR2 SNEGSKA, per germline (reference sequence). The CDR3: CSANRGEKLFF. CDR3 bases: TGCAGTGCTAACCGGGGTGAAAAACTGTTTTTT.

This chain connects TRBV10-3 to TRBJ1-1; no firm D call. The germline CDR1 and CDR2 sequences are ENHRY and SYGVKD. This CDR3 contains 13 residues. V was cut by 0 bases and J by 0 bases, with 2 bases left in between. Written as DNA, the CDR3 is TGTGCCATCAGTGAGTCAGTGAACACTGAAGCTTTCTTT. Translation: CAISESVNTEAFF.

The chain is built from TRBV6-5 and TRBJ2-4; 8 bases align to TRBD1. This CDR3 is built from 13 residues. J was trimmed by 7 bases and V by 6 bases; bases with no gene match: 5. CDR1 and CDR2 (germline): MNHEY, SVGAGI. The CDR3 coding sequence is TGTGCCAGCAGACCTACAGGGGGGAACATTCAGTACTTC. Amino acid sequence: CASRPTGGNIQYF.

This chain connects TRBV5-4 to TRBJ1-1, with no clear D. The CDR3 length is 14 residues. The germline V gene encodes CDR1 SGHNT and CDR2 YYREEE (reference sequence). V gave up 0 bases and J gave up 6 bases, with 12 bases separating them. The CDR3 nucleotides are TGTGCCAGCAGCTTGGAGGCAGGAAGCGCTGAAGCTTTCTTT. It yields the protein CASSLEAGSAEAFF.

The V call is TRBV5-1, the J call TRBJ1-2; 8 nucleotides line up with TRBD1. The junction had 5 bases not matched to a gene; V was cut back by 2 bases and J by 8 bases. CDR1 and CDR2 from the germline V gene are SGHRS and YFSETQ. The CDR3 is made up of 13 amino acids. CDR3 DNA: TGCGCCAGCAGCTTAGGACAGGGTGGCGGCTACACCTTC. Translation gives CASSLGQGGGYTF.

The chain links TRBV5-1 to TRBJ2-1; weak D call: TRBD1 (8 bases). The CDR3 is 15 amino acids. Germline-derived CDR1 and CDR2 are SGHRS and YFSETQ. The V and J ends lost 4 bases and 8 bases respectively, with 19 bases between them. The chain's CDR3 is CASSPTGGRAHEQFF. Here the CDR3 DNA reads TGCGCCAGCAGCCCAACAGGGGGGAGGGCTCATGAGCAGTTCTTC.

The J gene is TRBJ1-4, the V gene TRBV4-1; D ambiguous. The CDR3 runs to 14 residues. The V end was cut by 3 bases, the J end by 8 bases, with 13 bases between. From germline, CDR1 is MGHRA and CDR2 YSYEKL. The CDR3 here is CASSQGQLREKLFF. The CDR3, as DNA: TGCGCCAGCAGCCAGGGTCAGCTCAGGGAAAAACTGTTTTTT.

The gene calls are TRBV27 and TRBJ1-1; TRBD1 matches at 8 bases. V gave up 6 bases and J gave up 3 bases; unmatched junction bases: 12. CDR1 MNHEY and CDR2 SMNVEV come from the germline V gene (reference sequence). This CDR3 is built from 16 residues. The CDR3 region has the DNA TGTGCCAGCAGCTCCACGTTCAGGGGGCGGGACACTGAAGCTTTCTTT. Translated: CASSSTFRGRDTEAFF.

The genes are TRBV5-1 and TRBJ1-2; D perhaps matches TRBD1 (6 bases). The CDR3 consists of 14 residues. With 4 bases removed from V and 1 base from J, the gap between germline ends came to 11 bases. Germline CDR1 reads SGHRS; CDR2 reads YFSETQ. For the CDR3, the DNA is TGCGCCAGCAGCGCTACACAGGGTAACTATGGCTACACCTTC. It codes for CASSATQGNYGYTF.

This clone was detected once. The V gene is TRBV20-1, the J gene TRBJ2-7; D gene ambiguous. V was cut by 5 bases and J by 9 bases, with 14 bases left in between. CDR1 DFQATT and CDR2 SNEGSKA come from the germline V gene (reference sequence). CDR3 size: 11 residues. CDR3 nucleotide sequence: TGCAGTGCTCAAACTCCCTTGGGGCAGTACTTC. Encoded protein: CSAQTPLGQYF.

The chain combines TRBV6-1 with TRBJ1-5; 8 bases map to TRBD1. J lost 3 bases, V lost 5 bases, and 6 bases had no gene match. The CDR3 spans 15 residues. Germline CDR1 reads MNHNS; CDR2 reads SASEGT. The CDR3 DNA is TGTGCCAGCAGTCTAGGACAGGGCCTCAATCAGCCCCAGCATTTT. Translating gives CASSLGQGLNQPQHF.

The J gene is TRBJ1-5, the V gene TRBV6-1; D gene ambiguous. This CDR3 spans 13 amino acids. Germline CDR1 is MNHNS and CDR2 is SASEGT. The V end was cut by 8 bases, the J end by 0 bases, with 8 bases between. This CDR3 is CASLPNSNQPQHF. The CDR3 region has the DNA TGTGCCAGCTTACCAAATAGCAATCAGCCCCAGCATTTT.

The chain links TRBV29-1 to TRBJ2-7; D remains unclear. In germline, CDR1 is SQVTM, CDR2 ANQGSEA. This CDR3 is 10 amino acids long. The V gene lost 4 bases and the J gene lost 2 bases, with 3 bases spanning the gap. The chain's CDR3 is CSVVTYEQYF. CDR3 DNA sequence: TGCAGCGTTGTTACCTACGAGCAGTACTTC.

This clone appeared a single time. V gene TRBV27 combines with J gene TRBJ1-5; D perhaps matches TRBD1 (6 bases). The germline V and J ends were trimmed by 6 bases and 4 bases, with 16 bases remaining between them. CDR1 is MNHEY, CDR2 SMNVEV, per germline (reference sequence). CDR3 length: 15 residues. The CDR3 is CASSTGTSSNQPQHF. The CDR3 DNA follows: TGTGCCAGCAGCACTGGGACATCCTCTAATCAGCCCCAGCATTTT.

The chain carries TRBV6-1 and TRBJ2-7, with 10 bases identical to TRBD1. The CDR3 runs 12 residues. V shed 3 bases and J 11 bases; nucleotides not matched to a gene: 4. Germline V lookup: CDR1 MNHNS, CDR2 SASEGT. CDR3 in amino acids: CASSETGGWEYF. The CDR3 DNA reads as TGTGCCAGCAGTGAGACAGGGGGCTGGGAGTACTTC.

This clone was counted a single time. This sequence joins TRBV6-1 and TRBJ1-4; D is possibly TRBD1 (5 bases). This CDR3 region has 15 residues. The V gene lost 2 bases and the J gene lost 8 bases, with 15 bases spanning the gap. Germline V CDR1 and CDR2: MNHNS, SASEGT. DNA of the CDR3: TGTGCCAGCAGTGAAATCTCAGCAGGGCACGAAAAACTGTTTTTT. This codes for CASSEISAGHEKLFF.